The 16 T cell receptor beta chains below come from one sample, sequenced in a study of TIL therapy for anti-PD-1-resistant metastatic lung cancer. Time point given: pre-treatment sample, taken before nivolumab and TIL therapy. Sequencing used immunoSEQ v3. The repertoire was sequenced with immunoSEQ multiplex PCR; TCRdb's copy has only in-frame clones and lacks some. The sample lists roughly 60,000 clones, roughly 84% seen once, with 2% to 3% in the top ten. Sample: blood, taken at baseline. These receptors all stem from a person between 25 and 80 years old with non-small cell lung cancer.

The V call is TRBV11-2, the J call TRBJ1-1, with a possible D match to TRBD1 (6 bases). V was cut by 5 bases and J by 3 bases, with 16 bases left in between. CDR1 SGHAT and CDR2 FQNNGV come from the germline V gene. The length of the CDR3 is 15 residues. This CDR3 reads CASSRKTGRDTEAFF. CDR3 bases: TGTGCCAGCAGCAGAAAAACAGGGCGCGACACTGAAGCTTTCTTT.

The V and J genes are TRBV5-1 and TRBJ2-5, with a tentative D call TRBD2 (5 bases). The CDR3 covers 15 residues. Trimming took off 0 bases at V and 5 bases at J, with 14 bases between the two ends. Germline CDR1 is SGHRS and CDR2 is YFSETQ. CDR3 sequence: CASSLASRASETQYF. CDR3 nucleotides: TGCGCCAGCAGCTTGGCCTCTCGGGCTAGCGAGACCCAGTACTTC.

V is TRBV3-1 (or the pseudogene TRBV3-2) and J is TRBJ2-3; D gene uncertain. CDR3 length: 14 amino acids. The V end lost 8 bases, the J end lost 1 base, and 13 bases lay between the germline ends. Looked up from germline, CDR1 is LGHDT and CDR2 is YNNKEL (reference sequence). CDR3 coding DNA: TGTGCCAGCGATAAAGGGATTGGCACAGATACGCAGTATTTT. Protein product: CASDKGIGTDTQYF.

This clone came up a few times. The V gene is TRBV2, the J gene TRBJ2-1; 8 bases are shared with TRBD2. The CDR3 covers 14 residues. Germline CDR1 reads SNHLY; CDR2 reads FYNNEI. The trim removed 2 bases at V and 3 bases at J, leaving 0 bases unmatched. CDR3: CASSERGGYNEQFF. The CDR3 DNA follows: TGTGCCAGCAGTGAACGGGGGGGCTACAATGAGCAGTTCTTC.

The genes are TRBV7-9 and TRBJ1-2, with unresolved D. V lost 4 bases and J lost 4, with 22 bases in between. The CDR3 covers 17 residues. CDR1 and CDR2 from the germline V gene are SEHNR and FQNEAQ (reference sequence). CDR3 sequence (DNA): TGTGCCAGCAGCTCTAGCGGGGTGTCTGGGCCCTCCTATGGCTACACCTTC. It is translated as CASSSSGVSGPSYGYTF.

The chain combines TRBV6-6 with TRBJ1-2, with D perhaps TRBD1 (5 bases). The CDR3 runs 14 residues. Trimming removed 8 bases at V and 2 bases at J, with 15 bases between. Germline loops: CDR1 MNHNY, CDR2 SVGAGI (reference sequence). CDR3: CASEGRDYNYGYTF. As DNA, the CDR3 is TGTGCCAGCGAGGGCCGGGACTACAACTATGGCTACACCTTC.

The chain employs TRBV3-1 (or the pseudogene TRBV3-2) and TRBJ2-7; no clear D gene. CDR1 LGHDT and CDR2 YNNKEL come from the germline V gene (reference sequence). This CDR3 is built from 12 residues. V was shortened by 4 bases and J by 5 bases, with 9 bases between the two germline ends. The CDR3 DNA follows: TGTGCCAGCAGCCGCAGCCAAAACGAGCAGTACTTC. It encodes CASSRSQNEQYF.

The chain is built from TRBV12-3 or TRBV12-4 and TRBJ1-3; D gene ambiguous. The CDR3 has 11 residues. V dropped 6 bases and J dropped 7 bases, with 7 bases sitting between them. CDR3 loop: CASSHYNTIYF. CDR3 DNA sequence: TGTGCCAGCAGCCATTATAACACCATATATTTT.

This clone was counted a single time. The V and J genes are TRBV18 and TRBJ2-1, with TRBD2 matching over 8 bases. Trimming removed 4 bases from V and 4 bases from J; junction bases left unmatched: 9. Germline CDR1 KGHSH, CDR2 LQKENI. This CDR3 has 16 amino acids. The CDR3 protein is CASSLPRTSQYNEQFF. The CDR3, as DNA: TGTGCCAGCTCACTCCCCCGGACTAGCCAATACAATGAGCAGTTCTTC.

In DNA, the CDR3 is TGTGCCAGCAGCCCCAGTGGGGGGGTCTTAAGCACAGATACGCAGTATTTT. This sequence encodes CASSPSGGVLSTDTQYF. The chain uses TRBV9 and TRBJ2-3; 7 bases fit TRBD2. V was pared by 4 bases and J by 0 bases, with 11 bases of the junction left unmatched. Germline CDR1 reads SGDLS; CDR2 reads YYNGEE. CDR3 size: 17 residues.

The rearrangement links TRBV6-5 to TRBJ1-2, with D perhaps matching TRBD1 (6 bases). The CDR3 runs to 13 residues. The ends were cut back, 7 bases at V and 7 bases at J, with 16 bases in the middle. CDR1 is MNHEY, CDR2 SVGAGI, per germline. The CDR3 loop reads CASTRGASGGYTF. CDR3 nucleotides: TGTGCCAGCACCCGGGGGGCAAGCGGTGGCTACACCTTC.

This sequence joins TRBV24-1 and TRBJ2-2; D gene unclear. The CDR3 covers 16 residues. Per the germline V gene, CDR1 is KGHDR and CDR2 is SFDVKD. V lost 3 bases and J lost 4, with 14 bases in between. CDR3 sequence: CATSDPTPAGTGELFF. In DNA, the CDR3 is TGTGCCACCAGTGATCCGACTCCCGCAGGCACCGGGGAGCTGTTTTTT.

The chain carries TRBV18 and TRBJ1-1, with D hard to call. V was pared by 4 bases and J by 4 bases, with 13 bases between. The CDR3 sequence is 14 residues long. From germline, CDR1 is KGHSH and CDR2 LQKENI. The CDR3 region is CASSLDRHFTEAFF. The CDR3 DNA is TGTGCCAGCTCACTGGACCGACATTTCACTGAAGCTTTCTTT.

The chain links TRBV5-1 to TRBJ2-7, with unresolved D. CDR1 and CDR2 from the germline V gene are SGHRS and YFSETQ. Between the trimmed V and J ends, which lost 0 bases and 5 bases, there was a span of 12 bases. The CDR3 has 14 residues. The CDR3 coding sequence is TGCGCCAGCAGCTTGGAGCAGACGTTCGACGAGCAGTACTTC. Translating gives CASSLEQTFDEQYF.

The CDR3 loop is CATRRQDHSGANVLTF. In nucleotides, the CDR3 is TGTGCCACCCGAAGACAGGACCACTCTGGGGCCAACGTCCTGACTTTC. J is TRBJ2-6 and V is TRBV19; weak D call: TRBD1 (6 bases). V lost 10 bases, J lost 0 bases, and 16 bases lay in between. Germline lookup yields CDR1 LNHDA and CDR2 SQIVND (reference sequence). This CDR3 comprises 16 residues.

This CDR3 is CASGLGGEYEQYF. The CDR3 DNA is TGTGCTAGTGGTTTAGGGGGGGAGTACGAGCAGTACTTC. The J gene is TRBJ2-7, the V gene TRBV12-5; D perhaps matches TRBD2 (7 bases). The CDR3 spans 13 residues. Germline V gene sequence: CDR1 LGHNT, CDR2 FRNRAP. Trimming pared 3 bases from V and 4 bases from J, leaving 10 bases between.